The subject of this entry is one TCR beta chain. This clonotype was found many times. The target of this receptor is not known. Base-call qualities are not available, and no considerably larger clone is one nucleotide away. Library method: PCR. The sequencing machine was an Illumina HiSeq 2500. TCR libraries were prepared with molecular barcoding, using unique molecular identifiers to normalize TCRbeta repertoire quantification. TCRdb trimmed public reads at Q25 via fastp, called clones via MiXCR and kept in-frame beta chains. Entries are consolidated by CDR3 protein sequence, retaining the most common genes and DNA. The sample table lists around 200,000 distinct CDR3 sequences, 8.5% to 10% of them with a count of one. 5% to 7% of the sample lies in the top ten. These data originate in a study of T-cell reconstitution after alpha-beta-depleted transplantation in children (dated by TCRdb to 2016 to 2018). A note on the overall study: T-cell immune reconstitution after TCRalphabeta/CD19-depleted allogeneic hematopoietic cell transplantation in children was quantitatively tracked in the study by means of TCR repertoire profiling.

The cysteine opens and the phenylalanine closes a CDR3 of 13 amino acids. Only CDR3 DNA remains: 39 bases, in frame from the first base. V sheds 6 bases and J sheds 8 bases, leaving 16 bases between their ends. Recombination linked TRBV12-3 or TRBV12-4 to TRBJ1-2; TRBD1 could be the D gene, as 5 bases match. The source of this sequence is a human donor who donated a stem cell graft to a child with acute lymphoblastic leukemia. The source was PBMCs from the stem cell graft donor, collected from the stem cell graft. This receptor has the CDR3 CASRNGAGEGYTF. The nucleotide sequence is TGTGCCAGCAGAAACGGGGCGGGTGAGGGCTACACCTTC.